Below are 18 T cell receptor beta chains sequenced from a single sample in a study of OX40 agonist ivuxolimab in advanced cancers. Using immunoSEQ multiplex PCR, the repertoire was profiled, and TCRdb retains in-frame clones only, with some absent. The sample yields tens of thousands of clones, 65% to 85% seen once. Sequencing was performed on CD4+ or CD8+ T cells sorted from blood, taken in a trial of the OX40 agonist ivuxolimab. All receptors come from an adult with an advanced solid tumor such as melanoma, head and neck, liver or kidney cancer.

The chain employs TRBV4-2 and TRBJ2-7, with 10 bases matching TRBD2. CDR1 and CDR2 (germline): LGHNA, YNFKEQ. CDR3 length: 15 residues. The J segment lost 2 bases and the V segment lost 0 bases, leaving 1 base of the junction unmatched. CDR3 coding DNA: TGTGCCAGCAGCCAAGAACTAGCGGGACCCTACGAGCAGTACTTC. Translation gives CASSQELAGPYEQYF.

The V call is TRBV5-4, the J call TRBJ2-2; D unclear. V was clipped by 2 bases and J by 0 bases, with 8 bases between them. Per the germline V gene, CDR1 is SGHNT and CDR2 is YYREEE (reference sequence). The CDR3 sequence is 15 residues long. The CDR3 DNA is TGTGCCAGCAGCTTCCGGACCGCGAACACCGGGGAGCTGTTTTTT. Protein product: CASSFRTANTGELFF.

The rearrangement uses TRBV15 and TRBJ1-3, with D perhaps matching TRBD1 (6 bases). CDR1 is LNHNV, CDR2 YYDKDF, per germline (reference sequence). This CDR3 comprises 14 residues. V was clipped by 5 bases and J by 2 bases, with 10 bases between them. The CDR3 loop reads CATSGHRAGNTIYF. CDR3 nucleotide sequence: TGTGCCACCAGCGGCCACAGGGCTGGAAACACCATATATTTT.

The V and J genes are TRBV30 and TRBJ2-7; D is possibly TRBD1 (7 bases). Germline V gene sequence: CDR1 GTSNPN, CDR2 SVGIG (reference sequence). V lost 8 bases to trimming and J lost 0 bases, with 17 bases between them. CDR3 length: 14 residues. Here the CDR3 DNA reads TGTGCCGGCTCCAGGGGGGAAAGCTCCTACGAGCAGTACTTC. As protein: CAGSRGESSYEQYF. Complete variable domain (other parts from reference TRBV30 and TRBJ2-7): SQTIHQWPATLVQPVGSPLSLECTVEGTSNPNLYWYRQAAGRGLQLLFYSVGIGQISSEVPQNLSASRPQDRQFILSSKKLLLSDSGFYLCAGSRGESSYEQYFGPGTRLTVT.

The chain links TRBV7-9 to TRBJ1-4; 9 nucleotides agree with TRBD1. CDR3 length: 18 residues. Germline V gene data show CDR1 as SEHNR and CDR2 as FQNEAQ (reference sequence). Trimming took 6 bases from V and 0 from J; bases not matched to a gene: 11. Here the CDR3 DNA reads TGTGCCAGCAGTAGAAACAGGGGGCCCGGAACAACTAATGAAAAACTGTTTTTT. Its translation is CASSRNRGPGTTNEKLFF.

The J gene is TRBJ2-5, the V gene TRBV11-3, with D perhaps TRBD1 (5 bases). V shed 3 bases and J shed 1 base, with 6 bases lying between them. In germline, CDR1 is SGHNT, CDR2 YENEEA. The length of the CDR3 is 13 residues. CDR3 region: CASSFDSQETQYF. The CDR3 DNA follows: TGTGCCAGCAGCTTTGACAGCCAAGAGACCCAGTACTTC.

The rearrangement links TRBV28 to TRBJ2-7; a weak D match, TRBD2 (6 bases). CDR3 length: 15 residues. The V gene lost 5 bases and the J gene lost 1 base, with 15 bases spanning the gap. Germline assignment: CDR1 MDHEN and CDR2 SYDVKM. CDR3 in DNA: TGTGCCAGCAGTCCCGCGCCGGGACTTTCCTACGAGCAGTACTTC. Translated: CASSPAPGLSYEQYF.

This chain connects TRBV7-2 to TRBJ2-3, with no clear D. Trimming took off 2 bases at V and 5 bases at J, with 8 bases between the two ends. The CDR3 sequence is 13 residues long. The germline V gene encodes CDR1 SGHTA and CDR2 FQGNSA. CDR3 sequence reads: CASSLSVVDTQYF. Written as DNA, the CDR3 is TGTGCCAGCAGCTTATCGGTGGTAGATACGCAGTATTTT.

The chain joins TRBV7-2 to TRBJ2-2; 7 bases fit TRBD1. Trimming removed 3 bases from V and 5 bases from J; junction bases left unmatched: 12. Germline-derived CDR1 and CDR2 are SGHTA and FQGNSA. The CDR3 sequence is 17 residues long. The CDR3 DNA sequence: TGTGCCAGCAGCTTTTTACGGGGACAGCCTCGGACCGGGGAGCTGTTTTTT. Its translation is CASSFLRGQPRTGELFF.

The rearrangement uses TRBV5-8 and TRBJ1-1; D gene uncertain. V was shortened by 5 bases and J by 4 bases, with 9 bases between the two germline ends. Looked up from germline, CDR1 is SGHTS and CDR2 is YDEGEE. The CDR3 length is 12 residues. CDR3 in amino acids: CASSTIATEAFF. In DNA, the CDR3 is TGTGCCAGCAGTACGATTGCCACTGAAGCTTTCTTT. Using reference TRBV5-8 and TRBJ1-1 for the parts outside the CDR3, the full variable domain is EAGVTQSPTHLIKTRGQQATLRCSPISGHTSVYWYQQALGLGLQFLLWYDEGEERNRGNFPPRFSGRQFPNYSSELNVNALELEDSALYLCASSTIATEAFFGQGTRLTVV.

The CDR3, as DNA: TGTGCCTGCACCGAGACAATTAGAACAGATACGCAGTATTTT. Its translation: CACTETIRTDTQYF. The chain employs TRBV7-2 and TRBJ2-3; no reliable D call. V was shortened by 11 bases and J by 3 bases, with 18 bases between the two germline ends. The CDR3 totals 14 residues. Germline V CDR1 and CDR2: SGHTA, FQGNSA.

The CDR3 here is CASSTFRDPEGLYEQYF. The DNA of the CDR3 is TGTGCCAGCAGCACCTTCCGGGACCCAGAGGGCCTCTACGAGCAGTACTTC. The chain is built from TRBV28 and TRBJ2-5, with D perhaps matching TRBD1 or TRBD2 (5 bases each). The end of the DNA fits TRBJ2-7 better, so the J call may be wrong. The CDR3 contains 17 residues. The germline CDR1 and CDR2 sequences are MDHEN and SYDVKM.

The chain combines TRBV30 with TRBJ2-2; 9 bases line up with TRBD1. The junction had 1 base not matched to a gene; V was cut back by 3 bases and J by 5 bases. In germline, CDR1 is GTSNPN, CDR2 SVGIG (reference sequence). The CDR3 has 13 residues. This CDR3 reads CAWRGQGTGELFF. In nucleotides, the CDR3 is TGTGCCTGGAGGGGACAGGGAACCGGGGAGCTGTTTTTT.

CDR3 DNA sequence: TGTGCCAGCAGCTTACTGACCCCGGGAGGGGAGACCCAGTACTTC. Translating it yields CASSLLTPGGETQYF. The chain couples TRBV7-9 to TRBJ2-5, with 8 bases matching TRBD2. The CDR3 has 15 amino acids. V was pared by 2 bases and J by 5 bases, with 7 bases of the junction left unmatched. The V gene's germline CDR1 is SEHNR and CDR2 FQNEAQ (reference sequence).

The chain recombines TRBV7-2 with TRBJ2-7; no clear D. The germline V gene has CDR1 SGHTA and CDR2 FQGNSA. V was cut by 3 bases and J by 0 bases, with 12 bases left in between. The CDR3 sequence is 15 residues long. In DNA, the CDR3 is TGTGCCAGCAGCTTGGGCTCGGTGAGCTCCTACGAGCAGTACTTC. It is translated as CASSLGSVSSYEQYF.

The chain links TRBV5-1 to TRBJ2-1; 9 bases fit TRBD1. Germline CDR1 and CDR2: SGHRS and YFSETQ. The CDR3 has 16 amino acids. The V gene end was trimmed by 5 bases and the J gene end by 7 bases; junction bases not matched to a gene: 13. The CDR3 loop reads CASRRGDREVHNEQFF. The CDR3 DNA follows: TGCGCCAGCAGACGTGGGGACAGGGAAGTCCATAATGAGCAGTTCTTC.

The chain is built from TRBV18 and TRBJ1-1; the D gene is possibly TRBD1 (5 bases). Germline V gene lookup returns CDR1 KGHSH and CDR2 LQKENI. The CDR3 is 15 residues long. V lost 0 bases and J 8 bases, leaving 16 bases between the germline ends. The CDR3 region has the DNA TGTGCCAGCTCACCACCTTGGGGCCGGGAAAGCGAAGCTTTCTTT. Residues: CASSPPWGRESEAFF.

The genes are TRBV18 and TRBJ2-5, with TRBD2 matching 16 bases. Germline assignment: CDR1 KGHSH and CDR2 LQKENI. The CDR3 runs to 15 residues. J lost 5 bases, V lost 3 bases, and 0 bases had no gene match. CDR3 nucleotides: TGTGCCAGCTCACCGGGACTAGCGGGAGGGGAGACCCAGTACTTC. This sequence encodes CASSPGLAGGETQYF.